This T cell receptor beta chain comes out of a study of T cell responses to AZD1222 COVID-19 vaccine. Sequencing used immunoSEQ multiplex PCR; TCRdb keeps in-frame clones, though not all of them. The repertoire consists of about 190,000 clones, with more than 75% occurring once and the leading ten covering 0.99%. Findings and limits, study-wide: Close to half of spike-specific TCRs reportedly recognize unmutated variant regions. Researchers report vaccine-associated CD4 TCRs spanning spike, with dominance at 160-218 and 743-854. Sampled repertoires all dated from after the peak T cell response. Spike-specific TCR breadth and depth rose after two AZD1222 doses.

Regarding this clone: Antigen: not known.

The V and J ends lost 3 bases and 4 bases respectively, with 9 bases between them. This CDR3 contains 13 residues. The receptor was isolated from an adult in good health. The sequencing here drew on peripheral blood, taken on day 0 of AZD1222 vaccination. The rearrangement uses TRBV12-3 or TRBV12-4 and TRBJ1-1; D gene ambiguous. The CDR3 region has the DNA TGTGCCAGCAGTTTTGGGTTTGGCACTGAAGCTTTCTTT. Translation: CASSFGFGTEAFF.